This T cell receptor (beta chain) was retrieved from a study of vaccination and CD4 T cells after COVID-19. On the study more broadly: Convalescent study patients returned SARS-CoV-2 positive nasal swab PCR results, with several mild cases and one severe. Study findings and constraints: Spike mono-reactivity was evident in 304 of the 307 vaccine-specific clones derived from convalescent patients.

Sequenced with the Oncomine TCR Beta short-read assay was DNA taken from cultured CD4+ T cells. TCRdb called the PCR reads again in MiXCR, with one record for every CDR3 protein. The repertoire holds 15,000 to 20,000 distinct CDR3 sequences, about 46% seen once, with about 6% in the top ten. Regarding treatment: roughly 11-day PBMC culture with coronavirus spike peptide pools or control peptides (ViraFEST assay). The CDR3 loop spans 15 amino acids. Trimming left V 6 bases short and J 6 bases short, with 21 bases between. In germline, CDR1 is DFQATT, CDR2 SNEGSKA (reference sequence). On this clonotype itself: As yet, its antigen is unknown.

The chain is built from TRBV20-1 and TRBJ2-1; weak D call: TRBD2 (6 bases). This TCR was recovered from a human donor who had recovered from COVID-19. Specimen: CD4+ T cells from blood, cultured in vitro, collected before SARS-CoV-2 vaccination. In DNA, the CDR3 is TGCAGTGCCGTAACCGGGACTCGAGTCTTCAATGAGCAGTTCTTC. It specifies CSAVTGTRVFNEQFF.